This TCR beta chain was retrieved from a study of T cell responses to AZD1222 COVID-19 vaccine. Regarding the study as a whole: The sample set comprised mostly white British donors with more females, and clonal diversity was possibly underestimated. Among those given AZD1222, only 6 or 7 were seropositive at baseline. Every sample of the repertoires postdated the peak T cell response. Spike-specific TCRs gained breadth and depth after people received two AZD1222 doses.

This CDR3 contains 13 residues. Trimming took 4 bases from V and 5 from J; bases not matched to a gene: 3. CDR1 is SGHTA and CDR2 is FQGNSA in the germline V gene. Method: immunoSEQ multiplex PCR; TCRdb's copy keeps in-frame clones and lacks some. The profile shows approximately 150,000 clones, roughly 90% of them singletons. A word on this clone: Its antigen is still unknown.

This rearrangement joins TRBV7-2 to TRBJ1-1; 8 bases align to TRBD1. The sequence came from an adult who received the MenACWY meningococcal vaccine as a control. Sequenced here: peripheral blood, sampled 28 days after the second dose of the MenACWY control vaccine. Here the CDR3 reads CASSSRGRTEAFF. For the CDR3, the DNA is TGTGCCAGCAGCTCCAGGGGGCGGACTGAAGCTTTCTTT. The whole variable domain, filled in from reference TRBV7-2 and TRBJ1-1, reads GAGVSQSPSNKVTEKGKDVELRCDPISGHTALYWYRQSLGQGLEFLIYFQGNSAPDKSGLPSDRFSAERTGGSVSTLTIQRTQQEDSAVYLCASSSRGRTEAFFGQGTRLTVV.